The 17 T cell receptor beta chains presented below share a single source sample, sequenced in a study of patients and donors after allogeneic stem cell transplantation. A single record per CDR3 protein comes from TCRdb applying MiXCR to the RT-PCR reads. The sample has about 150,000 distinct CDR3 sequences; roughly two fifths are singletons. The sample consisted of blood, either unsorted or a sorted T cell fraction (not recorded which). The origin of the receptors is a human donor who was either an allogeneic HSCT recipient or a stem cell or donor lymphocyte infusion donor (not recorded which). It is not recorded whose cells these are; they may come from a transplant donor.

This rearrangement joins TRBV4-1 to TRBJ2-1; 8 bases agree with TRBD2. The length of the CDR3 is 17 residues. Germline CDR1 and CDR2: MGHRA and YSYEKL. The V gene end was trimmed by 4 bases and the J gene end by 0 bases; junction bases not matched to a gene: 8. The CDR3 here is CASSRGLVGSSYNEQFF. CDR3 bases: TGCGCCAGCAGCCGGGGACTAGTAGGGAGCTCCTACAATGAGCAGTTCTTC.

The CDR3 DNA sequence: TGTGCCAGCAGCCTACAGGGGATTGAAGCTTTCTTT. The encoded protein is CASSLQGIEAFF. The V and J genes are TRBV7-9 and TRBJ1-1; TRBD1 aligns across 7 bases. J was trimmed by 7 bases and V by 5 bases; bases with no gene match: 4. CDR3 length: 12 amino acids. The germline V gene has CDR1 SEHNR and CDR2 FQNEAQ (reference sequence).

The V and J genes are TRBV10-3 and TRBJ1-6; TRBD1 might be the D (6 bases). Per the germline V gene, CDR1 is ENHRY and CDR2 is SYGVKD. Trimming stripped 8 bases from V and 3 bases from J, with 11 bases between. The length of the CDR3 is 14 residues. The CDR3, as DNA: TGTGCCATCCGGGACAATGACTATAATTCACCCCTCCACTTT. Translating gives CAIRDNDYNSPLHF.

This clonotype was seen only a few times. The rearrangement uses TRBV4-1 and TRBJ2-3; 7 bases match TRBD2. CDR1 and CDR2 from the germline V gene are MGHRA and YSYEKL. The CDR3 loop spans 16 amino acids. The V gene end was trimmed by 3 bases and the J gene end by 2 bases; junction bases not matched to a gene: 8. CDR3 loop: CASSQDPGLITDTQYF. CDR3 in DNA: TGCGCCAGCAGCCAGGACCCGGGACTAATCACAGATACGCAGTATTTT.

A word on this clonotype: An end of the junction differs from the germline gene, which may be a read error. The gene calls are TRBV7-6 and TRBJ2-1; 8 bases map to TRBD2. This CDR3 is built from 17 residues. In germline, CDR1 is SGHVS, CDR2 FNYEAQ. The CDR3 nucleotides are TGTGCCAGCAGCTCCCAAGCGGGGGTTGGTAAATACAATGAGCGGTTCTTC. As protein: CASSSQAGVGKYNERFF.

The rearrangement uses TRBV12-3 or TRBV12-4 and TRBJ1-2; tentatively, D is TRBD1 (5 bases). The V end was cut by 7 bases, the J end by 12 bases, with 15 bases between. This CDR3 spans 11 amino acids. CDR3 sequence: CASTLGGLDTF. In DNA form, the CDR3 reads TGTGCCAGCACCCTCGGGGGACTAGACACCTTC.

The chain recombines TRBV12-3 or TRBV12-4 with TRBJ1-1; 7 nucleotides line up with TRBD1. This CDR3 region has 14 residues. J was trimmed by 4 bases and V by 1 base; bases with no gene match: 3. CDR3 nucleotide sequence: TGTGCCAGCAGTTTAGAGAGGGGGCTCACTGAAGCTTTCTTT. This codes for CASSLERGLTEAFF.

This clonotype was observed a few times. The chain uses TRBV14 and TRBJ2-5; D not resolved. V was shortened by 4 bases and J by 2 bases, with 11 bases between the two germline ends. Looked up from germline, CDR1 is SGHDN and CDR2 is FVKESK. The CDR3 is made up of 14 amino acids. The CDR3 region is CASSPLSVQETQYF. In DNA form, the CDR3 reads TGTGCCAGCAGCCCGCTCTCAGTGCAAGAGACCCAGTACTTC.

This clonotype was found a few times. CDR3 nucleotide sequence: TGTGCCAGCAGCACGACTTTCACCCAGGGAGGCGAGACCCAGTACTTC. Its translation: CASSTTFTQGGETQYF. The chain links TRBV12-3 or TRBV12-4 to TRBJ2-5, with a tentative D call TRBD2 (6 bases). The V end lost 6 bases, the J end lost 5 bases, and 22 bases lay between the germline ends. The CDR3 has 16 residues.

CDR3 protein: CASSQEWETQYF. The CDR3 nucleotides are TGTGCCAGCAGCCAAGAGTGGGAGACCCAGTACTTC. V usage is TRBV3-1 and J usage is TRBJ2-5; no reliable D call. Looked up from germline, CDR1 is LGHDT and CDR2 is YNNKEL (reference sequence). The CDR3 consists of 12 residues. Trimming left V 0 bases short and J 5 bases short, with 4 bases between.

This clonotype was counted between two and nine times. The chain combines TRBV7-6 with TRBJ2-5; D gene uncertain. Germline CDR1 reads SGHVS; CDR2 reads FNYEAQ. CDR3 length equals 14 residues. Trimming removed 3 bases from V and 5 bases from J, with 13 bases in between. In DNA, the CDR3 is TGTGCCAGCAGCTTCCACGCGTGGCGGGAGACCCAGTACTTC. Its translation is CASSFHAWRETQYF.

This clonotype was found a few times. V and J are TRBV27 and TRBJ1-2, with 7 bases aligning to TRBD1. J gave up 7 bases and V 4 bases, and 6 bases lay outside the gene matches. The CDR3 spans 13 residues. CDR1 is MNHEY, CDR2 SMNVEV, per germline (reference sequence). The CDR3 reads CASSSGTDGGYTF. CDR3 DNA: TGTGCCAGCAGTTCCGGGACAGACGGTGGCTACACCTTC.

The chain links TRBV6-5 to TRBJ2-7, with a tentative D call TRBD2 (6 bases). CDR3 length equals 15 residues. In germline, CDR1 is MNHEY, CDR2 SVGAGI. V was pared by 6 bases and J by 0 bases, with 15 bases between. The CDR3 DNA sequence: TGTGCCAGCAGCCCGCGGGGTTTTAGCTCCTACGAGCAGTACTTC. As protein: CASSPRGFSSYEQYF.

This clonotype appeared a few times. The V and J genes are TRBV6-5 and TRBJ1-6; TRBD1 might be the D (5 bases). CDR3 length: 17 residues. Germline CDR1 is MNHEY and CDR2 is SVGAGI. Trimming took 2 bases from V and 0 from J, leaving 11 bases between them. The DNA for the CDR3 is TGTGCCAGCAGTTACGGGGCTCGGAGCTCCTATAATTCACCCCTCCACTTT. Translated, it gives CASSYGARSSYNSPLHF.

V and J are TRBV20-1 and TRBJ1-2, with 9 positions matching TRBD1. The germline gives CDR1 DFQATT, CDR2 SNEGSKA (reference sequence). This CDR3 has 17 amino acids. With 1 base clipped from V and 3 bases from J, the junction kept 12 bases outside the gene matches. The CDR3 region has the DNA TGCAGTGCTAGAGTTCTCCCATCGGGACAGGGTTACTATGGCTACACCTTC. Protein sequence: CSARVLPSGQGYYGYTF.

This clonotype was observed many times. The genes are TRBV7-2 and TRBJ1-2; 8 bases are shared with TRBD1. Germline trimming cut 2 bases from V and 4 bases from J; bases unmatched to any gene: 9. Germline CDR1 and CDR2: SGHTA and FQGNSA. The CDR3 runs 16 residues. CDR3 loop: CASSLILSGGPYGYTF. Here the CDR3 DNA reads TGTGCCAGCAGCTTAATCTTGTCAGGGGGCCCCTATGGCTACACCTTC.

This clonotype was counted between two and nine times. V usage is TRBV19 and J usage is TRBJ2-3; perhaps TRBD1 as D (6 bases). Germline V gene lookup returns CDR1 LNHDA and CDR2 SQIVND (reference sequence). V dropped 2 bases and J dropped 4 bases, with 13 bases sitting between them. The CDR3 totals 15 residues. CDR3 sequence reads: CASSIMAGAPDTQYF. CDR3 DNA: TGTGCCAGTAGTATAATGGCAGGGGCCCCAGATACGCAGTATTTT.